Listed below are T cell receptor beta chains from one sample, sequenced in a study of shared clonotypes between healthy human individuals. Some clones are missing from TCRdb's copy, which holds only in-frame ones; the method was immunoSEQ multiplex PCR. The sample contains roughly 1,800,000 clones, about 95% of which appear only once. The sample was naive CD8+ T cells sorted from blood. These receptors were collected from a man younger than 35 in good health. The CDR3 runs from the conserved cysteine through the conserved F or W. Each record gives: clone size, V gene, J gene, D gene, CDR3 protein, CDR3 DNA. D genes are given only for firm matches. Clone size, where shown, is once, few, many, or a class for clones that have expanded.

-	TRBV7-9	TRBJ2-5	-	CASSSTEQETQYF	TGTGCCAGCAGCTCGACAGAGCAAGAGACCCAGTACTTC
-	TRBV2	TRBJ1-4	-	CASSEFLGTAGSEKLFF	TGTGCCAGCAGTGAATTCCTTGGTACAGCCGGAAGTGAAAAACTGTTTTTT
once	TRBV4-1	TRBJ1-4	-	CASSHLPKRQPNEKLFF	TGCGCCAGCAGCCACCTACCGAAGAGACAGCCTAATGAAAAACTGTTTTTT
-	TRBV7-2	TRBJ1-6	-	CASSSPAAGNSPLHF	TGTGCCAGCAGCTCTCCGGCGGCGGGGAATTCACCCCTCCACTTT
-	TRBV4-1	TRBJ2-7	-	CASSPSGESSYEQYF	TGCGCCAGCAGCCCATCAGGGGAAAGCTCCTACGAGCAGTACTTC
-	TRBV19	TRBJ2-5	TRBD2	CASSIGAGGQETQYF	TGTGCCAGTAGTATAGGGGCGGGGGGCCAAGAGACCCAGTACTTC
-	TRBV11-2	TRBJ2-5	TRBD2	CASTPVGGRETQYF	TGTGCCAGCACCCCGGTGGGAGGGAGAGAGACCCAGTACTTC
once	TRBV11-2	TRBJ2-7	-	CASSWAGQHYEQYF	TGTGCCAGCAGCTGGGCAGGTCAGCACTACGAGCAGTACTTC
-	TRBV4-1	TRBJ1-4	-	CASSLYGATNEKLFF	TGCGCCAGCAGCCTCTACGGGGCAACTAATGAAAAACTGTTTTTT
-	TRBV4-1	TRBJ2-7	TRBD2	CASSQAPHGLAGFYEQYF	TGCGCCAGCAGCCAAGCACCCCACGGACTAGCGGGATTCTACGAGCAGTACTTC
-	TRBV4-1	TRBJ2-7	-	CASSQTGTSSYEQYF	TGCGCCAGCAGCCAGACCGGGACTTCCTCCTACGAGCAGTACTTC
-	TRBV7-6	TRBJ2-3	-	CASSGLQSTDTQYF	TGTGCCAGCTCGGGACTGCAAAGCACAGATACGCAGTATTTT
-	TRBV15	TRBJ2-7	-	CATSIGHLSYEQYF	TGTGCCACCAGCATCGGACACCTTTCCTACGAGCAGTACTTC
-	TRBV29-1	TRBJ2-7	-	CSVLILYEQYF	TGCAGCGTGCTGATACTCTACGAGCAGTACTTC
-	TRBV29-1	TRBJ1-5	TRBD1	CSVDTGGNQPQHF	TGCAGCGTTGATACAGGGGGAAATCAGCCCCAGCATTTT
-	TRBV5-1	TRBJ1-1	-	CASSLGAATEAFF	TGCGCCAGCAGCTTGGGGGCAGCTACTGAAGCTTTCTTT
-	TRBV9	TRBJ2-7	TRBD1	CASSVGQGFDEQYF	TGTGCCAGCAGCGTAGGACAGGGTTTCGACGAGCAGTACTTC
-	TRBV6-6	TRBJ1-2	-	CASSYSDANYGYTF	TGTGCCAGCAGTTACTCAGATGCCAACTATGGCTACACCTTC
-	TRBV19	TRBJ2-5	TRBD2	CASRTSGGETQYF	TGTGCCAGTAGGACTAGCGGGGGGGAGACCCAGTACTTC
-	TRBV7-2	TRBJ2-1	TRBD1	CASSLGQGRNEQFF	TGTGCCAGCAGCTTAGGACAGGGACGAAATGAGCAGTTCTTC
-	TRBV27	TRBJ2-7	TRBD1	CASSLWTGSGEQYF	TGTGCCAGCAGTCTATGGACAGGGTCAGGAGAGCAGTACTTC
-	TRBV10-1	TRBJ1-2	-	CASSGDINYGYTF	TGCGCCAGCAGTGGGGACATTAACTATGGCTACACCTTC
once	TRBV14	TRBJ1-2	-	CASSQVVGFGDYGYTF	TGTGCCAGCAGCCAAGTTGTAGGGTTTGGTGACTATGGCTACACCTTC
-	TRBV6-5	TRBJ2-2	-	CASSYHTGEGTGELFF	TGTGCCAGCAGTTACCACACGGGAGAAGGCACCGGGGAGCTGTTTTTT
-	TRBV11-2	TRBJ2-5	-	CASSLGGGPVVYF	TGTGCCAGCAGCTTAGGAGGGGGACCCGTAGTCTACTTC
-	TRBV4-1	TRBJ1-1	-	CASSLQGWTEAFF	TGCGCCAGCAGCCTCCAGGGGTGGACTGAAGCTTTCTTT
-	TRBV5-1	TRBJ2-7	TRBD2	CASSEGAGGPYEQYF	TGCGCCAGCAGCGAGGGAGCGGGAGGGCCTTACGAGCAGTACTTC
-	TRBV11-2	TRBJ1-2	-	CASSLEGGYGYTF	TGTGCCAGCAGCTTAGAGGGGGGGTATGGCTACACCTTC
-	TRBV5-4	TRBJ1-1	-	CASSLGGFEAFF	TGTGCCAGCAGCTTGGGGGGCTTTGAAGCTTTCTTT
-	TRBV27	TRBJ2-7	TRBD2	CASRISGSYEQYF	TGTGCCAGCAGAATTAGCGGGAGCTACGAGCAGTACTTC
-	TRBV28	TRBJ2-7	-	CASSLPLGYEQYF	TGTGCCAGCAGTTTACCCCTAGGCTACGAGCAGTACTTC
-	TRBV28	TRBJ2-7	-	CASSPSQGVEQYF	TGTGCCAGCAGTCCCTCCCAGGGCGTCGAGCAGTACTTC
-	TRBV6-5	TRBJ1-2	-	CAVRGENGYGYTF	TGTGCCGTCCGAGGGGAAAACGGCTATGGCTACACCTTC